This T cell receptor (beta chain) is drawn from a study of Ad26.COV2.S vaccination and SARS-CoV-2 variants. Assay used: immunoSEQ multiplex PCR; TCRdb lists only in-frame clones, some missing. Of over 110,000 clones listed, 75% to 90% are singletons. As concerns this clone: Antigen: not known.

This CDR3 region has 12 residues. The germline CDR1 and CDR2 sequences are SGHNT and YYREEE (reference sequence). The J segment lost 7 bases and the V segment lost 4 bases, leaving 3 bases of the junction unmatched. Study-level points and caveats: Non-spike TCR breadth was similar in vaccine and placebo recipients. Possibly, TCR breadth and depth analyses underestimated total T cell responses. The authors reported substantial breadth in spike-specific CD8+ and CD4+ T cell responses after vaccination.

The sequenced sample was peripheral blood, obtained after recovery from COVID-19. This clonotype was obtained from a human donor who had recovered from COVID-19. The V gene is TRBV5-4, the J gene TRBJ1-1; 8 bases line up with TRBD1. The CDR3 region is CASSHRGSEAFF. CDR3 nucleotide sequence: TGTGCCAGCAGCCACAGGGGGAGTGAAGCTTTCTTT.